Below, one T cell receptor (beta chain) is given with its context. This entry is derived from a study of beta chain features in type 1 diabetes. As every portion of the isolated RNA was reverse transcribed, the sequencing read expressed TCRB transcripts. The table came from immunoSEQ multiplex PCR; TCRdb's copy has only in-frame clones and leaves some out. The sample carries 970,000 or so clones, 15% to 20% recorded once. The source is a young woman in good health. Source material: naive CD4+ T cells from blood.

The CDR3 DNA is TGTGCCATCAGTGAGTCGATTCTGGGTGGGACTGAAGCTTTCTTT. Encoded protein: CAISESILGGTEAFF. The chain has TRBV10-3 and TRBJ1-1; D uncertain. This CDR3 has 15 residues. V was trimmed by 0 bases and J by 5 bases, leaving 13 bases between them. Germline V gene data show CDR1 as ENHRY and CDR2 as SYGVKD.